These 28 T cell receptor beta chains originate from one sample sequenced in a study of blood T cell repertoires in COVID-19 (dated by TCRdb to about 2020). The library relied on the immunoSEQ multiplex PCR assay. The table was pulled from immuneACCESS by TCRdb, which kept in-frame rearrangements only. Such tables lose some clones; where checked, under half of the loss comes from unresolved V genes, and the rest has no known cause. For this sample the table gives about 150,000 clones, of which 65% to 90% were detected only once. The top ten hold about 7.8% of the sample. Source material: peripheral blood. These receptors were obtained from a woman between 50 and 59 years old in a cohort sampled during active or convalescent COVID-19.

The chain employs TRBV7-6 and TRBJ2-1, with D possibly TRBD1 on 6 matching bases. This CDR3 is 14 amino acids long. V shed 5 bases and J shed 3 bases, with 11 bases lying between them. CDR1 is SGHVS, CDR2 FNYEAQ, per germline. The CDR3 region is CASSGSGHYNEQFF. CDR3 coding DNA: TGTGCCAGCAGCGGGTCGGGACACTACAATGAGCAGTTCTTC.

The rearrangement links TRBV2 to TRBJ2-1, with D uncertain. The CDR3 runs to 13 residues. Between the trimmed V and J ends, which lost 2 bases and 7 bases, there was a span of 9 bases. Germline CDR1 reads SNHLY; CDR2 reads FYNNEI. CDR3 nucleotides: TGTGCCAGCAGTGAATGGCAGACTAATGAGCAGTTCTTC. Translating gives CASSEWQTNEQFF. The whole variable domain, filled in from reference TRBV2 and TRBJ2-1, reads EPEVTQTPSHQVTQMGQEVILRCVPISNHLYFYWYRQILGQKVEFLVSFYNNEISEKSEIFDDQFSVERPDGSNFTLKIRSTKLEDSAMYFCASSEWQTNEQFFGPGTRLTVL.

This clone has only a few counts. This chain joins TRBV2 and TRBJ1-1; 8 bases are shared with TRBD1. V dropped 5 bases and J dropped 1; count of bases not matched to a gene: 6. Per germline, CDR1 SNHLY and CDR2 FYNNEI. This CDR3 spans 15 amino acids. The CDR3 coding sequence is TGTGCCAGCAGTAAAACCGGGACAGGGAACACTGAAGCTTTCTTT. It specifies CASSKTGTGNTEAFF.

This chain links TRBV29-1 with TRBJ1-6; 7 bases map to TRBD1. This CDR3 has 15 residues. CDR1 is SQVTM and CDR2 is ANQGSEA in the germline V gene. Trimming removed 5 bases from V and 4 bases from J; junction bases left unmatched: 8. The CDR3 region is CSVRAGTAYNSPLHF. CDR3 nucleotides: TGCAGCGTTCGAGCCGGGACAGCATATAATTCACCCCTCCACTTT.

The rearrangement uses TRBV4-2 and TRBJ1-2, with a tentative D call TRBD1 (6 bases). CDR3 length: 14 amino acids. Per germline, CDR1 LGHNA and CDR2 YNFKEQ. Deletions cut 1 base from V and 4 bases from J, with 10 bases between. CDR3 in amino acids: CASSQGQGSYGYTF. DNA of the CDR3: TGTGCCAGCAGCCAAGGTCAGGGGAGCTATGGCTACACCTTC.

This CDR3 is CASVRTGDTGELFF. The DNA for the CDR3 is TGTGCTAGTGTCCGGACAGGGGACACCGGGGAGCTGTTTTTT. The chain uses TRBV12-5 and TRBJ2-2; 9 bases align to TRBD1. There are 14 residues in the CDR3. The germline V gene has CDR1 LGHNT and CDR2 FRNRAP. The V gene end was trimmed by 7 bases and the J gene end by 3 bases; junction bases not matched to a gene: 3.

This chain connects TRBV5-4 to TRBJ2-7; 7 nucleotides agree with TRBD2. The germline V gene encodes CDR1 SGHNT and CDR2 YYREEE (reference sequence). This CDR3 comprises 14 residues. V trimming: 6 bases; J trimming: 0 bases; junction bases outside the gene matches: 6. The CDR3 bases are TGTGCCAGCACCCAAGCGGGGAGCTCCTACGAGCAGTACTTC. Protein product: CASTQAGSSYEQYF.

The chain's CDR3 is CASRKQGTTDTQYF. DNA of the CDR3: TGCGCCAGCAGAAAACAGGGGACCACAGATACGCAGTATTTT. The V call is TRBV5-1, the J call TRBJ2-3; 7 nucleotides match TRBD1. Looked up from germline, CDR1 is SGHRS and CDR2 is YFSETQ. Unmatched junction bases numbered 5, after V lost 5 bases and J lost 2 bases. The CDR3 loop spans 14 amino acids.

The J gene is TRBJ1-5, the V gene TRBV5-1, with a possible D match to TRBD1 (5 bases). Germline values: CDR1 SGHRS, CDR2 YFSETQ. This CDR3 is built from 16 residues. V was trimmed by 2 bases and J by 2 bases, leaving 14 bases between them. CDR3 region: CASSLEGRGGNQPQHF. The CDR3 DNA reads TGCGCCAGCAGCTTAGAGGGGAGGGGAGGCAATCAGCCCCAGCATTTT. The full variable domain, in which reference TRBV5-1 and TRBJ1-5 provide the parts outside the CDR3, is KAGVTQTPRYLIKTRGQQVTLSCSPISGHRSVSWYQQTPGQGLQFLFEYFSETQRNKGNFPGRFSGRQFSNSRSEMNVSTLELGDSALYLCASSLEGRGGNQPQHFGDGTRLSIL.

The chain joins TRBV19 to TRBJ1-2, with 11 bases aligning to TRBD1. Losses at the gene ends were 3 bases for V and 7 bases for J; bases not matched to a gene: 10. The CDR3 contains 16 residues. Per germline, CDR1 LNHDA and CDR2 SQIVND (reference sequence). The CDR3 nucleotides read TGTGCCAGTAGTATCACCTCCGGACAGGGGGCGGGTGGCTACACCTTC. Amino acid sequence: CASSITSGQGAGGYTF.

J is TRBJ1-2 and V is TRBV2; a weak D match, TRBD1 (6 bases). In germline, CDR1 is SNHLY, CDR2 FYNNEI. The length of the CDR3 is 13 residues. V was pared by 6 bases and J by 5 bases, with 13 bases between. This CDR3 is CASRNRERYGYTF. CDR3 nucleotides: TGTGCCAGCAGAAACAGGGAGAGGTATGGCTACACCTTC.

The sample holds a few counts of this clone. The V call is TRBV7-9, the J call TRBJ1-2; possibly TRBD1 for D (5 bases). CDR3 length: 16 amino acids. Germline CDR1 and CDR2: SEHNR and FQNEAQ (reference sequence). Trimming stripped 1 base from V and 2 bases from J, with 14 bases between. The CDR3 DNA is TGTGCCAGCAGCTTAGTGGGGGGAACCGAAAACTATGGCTACACCTTC. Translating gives CASSLVGGTENYGYTF.

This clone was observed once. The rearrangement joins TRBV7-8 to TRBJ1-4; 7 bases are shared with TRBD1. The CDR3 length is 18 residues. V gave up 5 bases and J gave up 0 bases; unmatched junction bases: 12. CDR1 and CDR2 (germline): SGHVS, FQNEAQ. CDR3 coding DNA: TGTGCCAGCAGCCAATCCGGGACAGCTTTCCCAACTAATGAAAAACTGTTTTTT. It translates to CASSQSGTAFPTNEKLFF.

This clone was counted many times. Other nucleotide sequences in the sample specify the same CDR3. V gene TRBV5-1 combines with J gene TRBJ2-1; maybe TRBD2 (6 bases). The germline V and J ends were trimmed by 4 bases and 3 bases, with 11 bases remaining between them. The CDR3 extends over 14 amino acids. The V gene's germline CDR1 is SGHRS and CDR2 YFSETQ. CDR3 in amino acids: CASSLTGSYNEQFF. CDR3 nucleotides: TGCGCCAGCAGCCTAACCGGGAGCTACAATGAGCAGTTCTTC.

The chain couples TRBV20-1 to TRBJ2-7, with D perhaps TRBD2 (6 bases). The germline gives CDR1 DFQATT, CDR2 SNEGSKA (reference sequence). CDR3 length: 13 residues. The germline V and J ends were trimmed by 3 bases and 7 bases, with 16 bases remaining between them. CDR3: CSASMAGPGEQYF. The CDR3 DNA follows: TGCAGTGCTAGTATGGCGGGGCCGGGGGAGCAGTACTTC.

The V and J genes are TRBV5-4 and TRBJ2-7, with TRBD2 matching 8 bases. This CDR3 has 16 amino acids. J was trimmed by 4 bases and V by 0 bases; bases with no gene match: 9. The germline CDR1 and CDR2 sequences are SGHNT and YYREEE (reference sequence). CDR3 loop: CASSLGGSGGEYEQYF. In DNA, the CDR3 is TGTGCCAGCAGCTTGGGAGGCAGCGGGGGCGAATACGAGCAGTACTTC.

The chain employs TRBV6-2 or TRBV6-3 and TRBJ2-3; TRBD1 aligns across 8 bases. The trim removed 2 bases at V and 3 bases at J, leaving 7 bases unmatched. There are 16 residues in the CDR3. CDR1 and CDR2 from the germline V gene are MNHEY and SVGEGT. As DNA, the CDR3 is TGTGCCAGCAGTTACCATGGACAGGGCTTGACAGATACGCAGTATTTT. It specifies CASSYHGQGLTDTQYF.

In DNA, the CDR3 is TGTGCCAGCATGGGAGGCTATGGCTACACCTTC. Its translation is CASMGGYGYTF. The chain recombines TRBV6-5 with TRBJ1-2; D remains ambiguous. The CDR3 totals 11 residues. Germline V gene data show CDR1 as MNHEY and CDR2 as SVGAGI. V lost 7 bases, J lost 4 bases, and 7 bases lay in between.

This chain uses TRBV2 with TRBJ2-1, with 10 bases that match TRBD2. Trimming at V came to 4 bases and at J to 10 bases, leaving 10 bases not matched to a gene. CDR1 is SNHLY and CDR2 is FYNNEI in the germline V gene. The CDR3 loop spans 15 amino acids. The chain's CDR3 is CASSATAGGPGEQFF. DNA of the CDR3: TGTGCCAGCAGTGCCACAGCGGGGGGGCCTGGGGAGCAGTTCTTC.

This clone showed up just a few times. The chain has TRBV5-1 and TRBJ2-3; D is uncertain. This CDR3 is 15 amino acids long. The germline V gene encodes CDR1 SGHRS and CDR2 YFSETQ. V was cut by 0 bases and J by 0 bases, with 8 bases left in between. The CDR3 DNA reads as TGCGCCAGCAGCTTGGATCTCCCTAGCACAGATACGCAGTATTTT. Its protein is CASSLDLPSTDTQYF. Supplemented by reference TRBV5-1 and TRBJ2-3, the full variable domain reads KAGVTQTPRYLIKTRGQQVTLSCSPISGHRSVSWYQQTPGQGLQFLFEYFSETQRNKGNFPGRFSGRQFSNSRSEMNVSTLELGDSALYLCASSLDLPSTDTQYFGPGTRLTVL.

In DNA form, the CDR3 reads TGTGCCAGTAGTCCGACGACAGATCAGTTCGGCTACACCTTC. It encodes CASSPTTDQFGYTF. V is TRBV19 and J is TRBJ1-2, with D perhaps TRBD1 (5 bases). V was shortened by 5 bases and J by 8 bases, with 18 bases between the two germline ends. Germline CDR1 is LNHDA and CDR2 is SQIVND (reference sequence). The CDR3 consists of 14 residues.

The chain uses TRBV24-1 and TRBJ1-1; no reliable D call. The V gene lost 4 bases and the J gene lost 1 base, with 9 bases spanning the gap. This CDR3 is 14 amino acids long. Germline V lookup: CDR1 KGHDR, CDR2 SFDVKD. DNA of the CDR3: TGTGCCACCAGTGACCCCCCGGGGAACACTGAAGCTTTCTTT. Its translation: CATSDPPGNTEAFF.

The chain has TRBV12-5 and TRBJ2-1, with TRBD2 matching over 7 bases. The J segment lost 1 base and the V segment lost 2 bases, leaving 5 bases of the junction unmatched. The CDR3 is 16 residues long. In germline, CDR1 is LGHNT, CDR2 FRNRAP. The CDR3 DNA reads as TGTGCTAGTGGTTTGCCCGAGCGGGGTTCCTACAATGAGCAGTTCTTC. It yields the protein CASGLPERGSYNEQFF.

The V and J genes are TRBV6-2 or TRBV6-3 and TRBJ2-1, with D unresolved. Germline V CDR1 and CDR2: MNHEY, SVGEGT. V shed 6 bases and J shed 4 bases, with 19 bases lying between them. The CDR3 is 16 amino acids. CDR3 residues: CASSPKTFWIYNEQFF. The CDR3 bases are TGTGCCAGCAGCCCAAAGACTTTTTGGATTTACAATGAGCAGTTCTTC.

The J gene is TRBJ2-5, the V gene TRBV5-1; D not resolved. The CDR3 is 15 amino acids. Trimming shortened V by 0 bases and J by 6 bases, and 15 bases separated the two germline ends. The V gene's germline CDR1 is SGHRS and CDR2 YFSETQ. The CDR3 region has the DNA TGCGCCAGCAGCTTGGATCGGCCAGGCGCAAAGACCCAGTACTTC. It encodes CASSLDRPGAKTQYF.

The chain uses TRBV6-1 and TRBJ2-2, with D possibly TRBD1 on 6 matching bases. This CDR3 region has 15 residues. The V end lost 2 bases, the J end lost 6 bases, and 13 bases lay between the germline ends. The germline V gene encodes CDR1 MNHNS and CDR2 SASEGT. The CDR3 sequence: CASSELGGGPGELFF. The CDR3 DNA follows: TGTGCCAGCAGTGAACTTGGGGGCGGCCCCGGGGAGCTGTTTTTT.

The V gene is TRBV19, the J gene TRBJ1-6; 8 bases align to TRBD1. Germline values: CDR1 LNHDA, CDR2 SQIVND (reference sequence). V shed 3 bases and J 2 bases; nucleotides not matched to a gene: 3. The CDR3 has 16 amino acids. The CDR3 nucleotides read TGTGCCAGTAGTATTAGACAGGGGACCTATAATTCACCCCTCCACTTT. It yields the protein CASSIRQGTYNSPLHF.

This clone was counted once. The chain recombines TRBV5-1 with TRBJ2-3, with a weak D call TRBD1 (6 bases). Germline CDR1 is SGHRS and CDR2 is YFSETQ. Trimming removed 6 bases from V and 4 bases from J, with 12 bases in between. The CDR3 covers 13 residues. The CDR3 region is CASNEGVADTQYF. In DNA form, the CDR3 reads TGCGCCAGCAATGAGGGGGTGGCAGATACGCAGTATTTT.